This T cell receptor beta chain was documented in a study of post-analysis software for immune sequencing data. Study as a whole: Progressive-relapsing, secondary progressive and relapsing-remitting multiple sclerosis were among the disease courses included.

Incorporated into the TCR beta cDNA libraries were unique molecular identifiers, which served to reduce PCR and sequencing biases. Yield was some 540,000 cDNA molecules from roughly 0.93 to 9.6 million T cells. A single record per CDR3 protein comes from TCRdb applying MiXCR to the PCR reads. In the table there are 800,000 to 950,000 distinct CDR3 sequences, approximately 53% of which are singletons. This clonotype was detected a few times. Its specificity is unknown. Notes on the study in general: Those samples that were prepared in the same batch co-clustered strongly by F measure. Patients with multiple sclerosis recorded significantly lower normalized Chao1 diversity than controls, the study found. In patients, TRBV5-6, TRBV5-1 and TRBV20-1 belonged to four or five TRBV segments found more frequently than in controls.

The CDR3 is 15 residues long. V was clipped by 1 base and J by 2 bases, with 14 bases between them. CDR1 DFQATT and CDR2 SNEGSKA come from the germline V gene (reference sequence). This clonotype was obtained from a girl between 5 and 17 years old with multiple sclerosis. The chain carries TRBV20-1 and TRBJ1-2; D gene uncertain. Source material: blood. The DNA of the CDR3 is TGCAGTGCTAGAGGAATCGACGATACAAACTATGGCTACACCTTC. This translates into CSARGIDDTNYGYTF.